This T cell receptor beta chain appears in the sequencing data of a study of tumor-infiltrating lymphocytes in primary liver carcinoma. Looking at the study overall: Each of the samples returned roughly 3.65 to 7.13 million productive TCRbeta reads (a yield similar across tissue types). Whole-study results and caveats: The study found a significantly higher top-250-clone fraction in tumors than in blood (p = 0.039).

Total RNA amounting to around 540 ng was the source from which TCR beta cDNA was made with a constant-region primer. Modified slightly, ARM-PCR produced TCR beta libraries over three nested multiplex PCR rounds. The opening two PCR rounds, around 11 cycles each, paired TRBV1-TRBV30 forward primers with a C-beta reverse primer. Using its own MiXCR run on the multiplex PCR reads, TCRdb lists one record per CDR3 protein. The repertoire holds fewer than 85,000 distinct CDR3 sequences, with about 75% as singletons. With regard to this clonotype: Its antigen is not known. Sequence at one end of the junction differs from germline and may be a read error.

The CDR3 consists of 15 residues. Germline V CDR1 and CDR2: SGHAT, FQNNGV. Investigators took RNA and DNA out together from 20-30 mg of unsorted bulk tissue. The cohort consisted of patients whose primary liver carcinoma was surgically resected. The specimen was tumor-adjacent normal liver tissue. This chain uses TRBV11-2 with TRBJ2-7, with 7 nucleotides matching TRBD2. The source is a man between 40 and 49 years old with primary liver carcinoma and hepatitis B virus infection. The CDR3 loop is CASSLTFTGGEEQYF. Written as DNA, the CDR3 is TGTGCCAGCAGTTTAACTTTCACGGGAGGAGAAGAGCAGTATTTC.